These 13 T cell receptor beta chains came from one sample sequenced in a study of blood T cells in healthy people across ages. Through a sample-barcoded 5' primer and a J-beta primer mix, a second PCR was run for about 6 to 11 cycles. TCRdb re-called the 5' RACE reads through MiXCR, storing one row per CDR3 protein. The sample holds around 990,000 distinct CDR3 sequences; 35% to 40% are singletons and the top ten take roughly 13%. Sequencing was done on a sample of blood. Receptors originate from a man in his late teens or twenties in good health.

Only a few counts were recorded for this clonotype. The chain employs TRBV5-1 and TRBJ2-1; a weak D match, TRBD2 (5 bases). V lost 0 bases to trimming and J lost 0 bases, with 13 bases between them. The CDR3 is 17 residues long. Germline V lookup: CDR1 SGHRS, CDR2 YFSETQ. As DNA, the CDR3 is TGCGCCAGCAGCTTGGCCGCGACGGGGAGCTCCTACAATGAGCAGTTCTTC. Protein product: CASSLAATGSSYNEQFF. The variable domain in full, completed from reference TRBV5-1 and TRBJ2-1, reads KAGVTQTPRYLIKTRGQQVTLSCSPISGHRSVSWYQQTPGQGLQFLFEYFSETQRNKGNFPGRFSGRQFSNSRSEMNVSTLELGDSALYLCASSLAATGSSYNEQFFGPGTRLTVL.

This clonotype was seen a few times. The genes are TRBV28 and TRBJ1-5, with D possibly matching TRBD1 (6 bases). V lost 6 bases to trimming and J lost 2 bases, with 11 bases between them. CDR3 length: 14 residues. Germline loops: CDR1 MDHEN, CDR2 SYDVKM. The CDR3 DNA is TGTGCCAGCAGCACAGGGTATGGCAATCAGCCCCAGCATTTT. As protein: CASSTGYGNQPQHF.

The chain joins TRBV7-3 to TRBJ1-1, with D uncertain. V lost 5 bases and J 8 bases, leaving 15 bases between the germline ends. CDR1 SGHTA and CDR2 FQGTGA come from the germline V gene. The CDR3 is 13 residues long. CDR3 DNA sequence: TGTGCCAGCAGCACCGGGATAATAGAAGAAGCTTTCTTT. It codes for CASSTGIIEEAFF. Variable domain in full (rest from reference TRBV7-3 and TRBJ1-1): GAGVSQTPSNKVTEKGKYVELRCDPISGHTALYWYRQSLGQGPEFLIYFQGTGAADDSGLPNDRFFAVRPEGSVSTLKIQRTERGDSAVYLCASSTGIIEEAFFGQGTRLTVV.

This clonotype was seen more than once but under ten times. This chain uses TRBV11-2 with TRBJ2-7; D unclear. Trimming cost V 1 base and J 3 bases, with 10 bases left between them. The CDR3 contains 14 residues. Germline V gene data show CDR1 as SGHAT and CDR2 as FQNNGV. Here the CDR3 DNA reads TGTGCCAGCAGCTTAGCCAGGCCGAACTACGAGCAGTACTTC. Amino acid sequence: CASSLARPNYEQYF.

This clonotype was seen ten or more times. V gene TRBV3-1 combines with J gene TRBJ2-1; TRBD2 matches 8 bases. This CDR3 has 15 amino acids. The V gene's germline CDR1 is LGHDT and CDR2 YNNKEL (reference sequence). The ends lost 3 bases at V and 3 bases at J; junction bases unmatched: 4. The CDR3 coding sequence is TGTGCCAGCAGCCAGTCCAGCGGGGGCTACAATGAGCAGTTCTTC. Translating gives CASSQSSGGYNEQFF.

This clonotype was detected only a few times. The V and J genes are TRBV27 and TRBJ2-7; D possibly corresponds to TRBD1 (5 bases). There are 13 residues in the CDR3. Germline V gives CDR1 MNHEY, CDR2 SMNVEV (reference sequence). V was shortened by 6 bases and J by 3 bases, with 12 bases between the two germline ends. The CDR3 DNA reads as TGTGCCAGCAGGGCAGACAGAGACTACGAGCAGTACTTC. Protein sequence: CASRADRDYEQYF.

The chain is built from TRBV2 and TRBJ1-5, with 8 bases fitting TRBD1. V shed 3 bases and J 6 bases; nucleotides not matched to a gene: 4. Germline CDR1 reads SNHLY; CDR2 reads FYNNEI. CDR3 length: 14 residues. The CDR3 sequence is CASSEDREGQPQHF. CDR3 bases: TGTGCCAGCAGTGAGGACAGGGAGGGTCAGCCCCAGCATTTT.

The chain uses TRBV21-1 and TRBJ1-1. TRBV21-1 is deemed a pseudogene. This CDR3 has 13 residues. In DNA form, the CDR3 reads TGTGCCAACCGGGAGGGGAGGAACACTGAAGCTTTCTTT. Its protein is CANREGRNTEAFF.

This clonotype has only one observation. The chain recombines TRBV20-1 with TRBJ1-4; D remains ambiguous. Trimming stripped 1 base from V and 2 bases from J, with 11 bases between. The CDR3 contains 15 residues. The germline V gene encodes CDR1 DFQATT and CDR2 SNEGSKA (reference sequence). Here the CDR3 reads CSARVNSLTNEKLFF. CDR3 sequence (DNA): TGCAGTGCTAGAGTCAACAGCCTGACTAATGAAAAACTGTTTTTT.

For this clonotype: The limits of the CDR3 on the DNA are not certain, so only TCRdb's listed CDR3 is given. The gene calls are TRBV5-1 and TRBJ1-2. The CDR3 contains 14 residues when both ends are counted. Germline assignment: CDR1 SGHRS and CDR2 YFSETQ. CDR3 in amino acids: CASSFGQGDYGYTF.

With regard to this clonotype: A read error may account for a junction end that differs from germline. V is TRBV27 and J is TRBJ2-1; D may be TRBD1 (6 bases). The germline V gene encodes CDR1 MNHEY and CDR2 SMNVEV (reference sequence). There are 16 residues in the CDR3. CDR3 sequence reads: CASSLSRGKSGNGQFF. The DNA for the CDR3 is TGTGCCAGCAGTTTATCGAGGGGGAAGAGCGGAAATGGGCAGTTCTTC.

CDR3 in amino acids: CASSFGGASYEQYF. The CDR3 bases are TGTGCCAGCAGTTTCGGTGGGGCGTCCTACGAGCAGTACTTC. This chain links TRBV27 with TRBJ2-7; D is possibly TRBD1 (5 bases). V was shortened by 3 bases and J by 1 base, with 10 bases between the two germline ends. The germline V gene has CDR1 MNHEY and CDR2 SMNVEV (reference sequence). The CDR3 is 14 amino acids.

The rearrangement links TRBV4-2 to TRBJ2-3; 12 positions match TRBD2. V shed 5 bases and J 5 bases; nucleotides not matched to a gene: 8. The CDR3 is 16 residues long. The germline V gene encodes CDR1 LGHNA and CDR2 YNFKEQ. CDR3 region: CASSTRTSGVQDTQYF. CDR3 in DNA: TGTGCCAGCAGCACCCGGACTAGCGGGGTACAAGATACGCAGTATTTT.